This TCR beta chain was recorded in a study of T-cell memory formation after mild COVID-19. At the level of the study: TCR clusters largely stayed donor specific. Whole-study results and caveats: The study found balanced CD4/CD8 in clones contracting day 15 to 85 and a CD4+ lean in later expanders. Clones that contracted clustered mainly in CM and EM if CD4+ and in EMRA if CD8+.

Deletions cut 5 bases from V and 0 bases from J, with 12 bases between. The germline gives CDR1 SGHRS, CDR2 YFSETQ. The CDR3 runs to 15 residues. This clonotype was picked up many times. The target antigen is unknown. 5'RACE primed at constant segments yielded TCR alpha and TCR beta cDNA libraries bearing sample barcodes and UMIs. TCRdb used MiXCR to reprocess the 5' RACE reads, holding one entry per CDR3 protein. The data hold approximately 28,000 distinct CDR3 sequences, with roughly 12% observed a single time. The V and J genes are TRBV5-1 and TRBJ1-3; D is possibly TRBD1 (6 bases). This clonotype originated in an adult woman who had mild COVID-19 (a few samples of this study predate the infection). Cell type and time point are not known. Sequencing input: PBMCs or a T cell subset sorted from them (not recorded which). The CDR3 bases are TGCGCCAGCAGGGACAGCCTGAGCTCTGGAAACACCATATATTTT. Residues: CASRDSLSSGNTIYF.